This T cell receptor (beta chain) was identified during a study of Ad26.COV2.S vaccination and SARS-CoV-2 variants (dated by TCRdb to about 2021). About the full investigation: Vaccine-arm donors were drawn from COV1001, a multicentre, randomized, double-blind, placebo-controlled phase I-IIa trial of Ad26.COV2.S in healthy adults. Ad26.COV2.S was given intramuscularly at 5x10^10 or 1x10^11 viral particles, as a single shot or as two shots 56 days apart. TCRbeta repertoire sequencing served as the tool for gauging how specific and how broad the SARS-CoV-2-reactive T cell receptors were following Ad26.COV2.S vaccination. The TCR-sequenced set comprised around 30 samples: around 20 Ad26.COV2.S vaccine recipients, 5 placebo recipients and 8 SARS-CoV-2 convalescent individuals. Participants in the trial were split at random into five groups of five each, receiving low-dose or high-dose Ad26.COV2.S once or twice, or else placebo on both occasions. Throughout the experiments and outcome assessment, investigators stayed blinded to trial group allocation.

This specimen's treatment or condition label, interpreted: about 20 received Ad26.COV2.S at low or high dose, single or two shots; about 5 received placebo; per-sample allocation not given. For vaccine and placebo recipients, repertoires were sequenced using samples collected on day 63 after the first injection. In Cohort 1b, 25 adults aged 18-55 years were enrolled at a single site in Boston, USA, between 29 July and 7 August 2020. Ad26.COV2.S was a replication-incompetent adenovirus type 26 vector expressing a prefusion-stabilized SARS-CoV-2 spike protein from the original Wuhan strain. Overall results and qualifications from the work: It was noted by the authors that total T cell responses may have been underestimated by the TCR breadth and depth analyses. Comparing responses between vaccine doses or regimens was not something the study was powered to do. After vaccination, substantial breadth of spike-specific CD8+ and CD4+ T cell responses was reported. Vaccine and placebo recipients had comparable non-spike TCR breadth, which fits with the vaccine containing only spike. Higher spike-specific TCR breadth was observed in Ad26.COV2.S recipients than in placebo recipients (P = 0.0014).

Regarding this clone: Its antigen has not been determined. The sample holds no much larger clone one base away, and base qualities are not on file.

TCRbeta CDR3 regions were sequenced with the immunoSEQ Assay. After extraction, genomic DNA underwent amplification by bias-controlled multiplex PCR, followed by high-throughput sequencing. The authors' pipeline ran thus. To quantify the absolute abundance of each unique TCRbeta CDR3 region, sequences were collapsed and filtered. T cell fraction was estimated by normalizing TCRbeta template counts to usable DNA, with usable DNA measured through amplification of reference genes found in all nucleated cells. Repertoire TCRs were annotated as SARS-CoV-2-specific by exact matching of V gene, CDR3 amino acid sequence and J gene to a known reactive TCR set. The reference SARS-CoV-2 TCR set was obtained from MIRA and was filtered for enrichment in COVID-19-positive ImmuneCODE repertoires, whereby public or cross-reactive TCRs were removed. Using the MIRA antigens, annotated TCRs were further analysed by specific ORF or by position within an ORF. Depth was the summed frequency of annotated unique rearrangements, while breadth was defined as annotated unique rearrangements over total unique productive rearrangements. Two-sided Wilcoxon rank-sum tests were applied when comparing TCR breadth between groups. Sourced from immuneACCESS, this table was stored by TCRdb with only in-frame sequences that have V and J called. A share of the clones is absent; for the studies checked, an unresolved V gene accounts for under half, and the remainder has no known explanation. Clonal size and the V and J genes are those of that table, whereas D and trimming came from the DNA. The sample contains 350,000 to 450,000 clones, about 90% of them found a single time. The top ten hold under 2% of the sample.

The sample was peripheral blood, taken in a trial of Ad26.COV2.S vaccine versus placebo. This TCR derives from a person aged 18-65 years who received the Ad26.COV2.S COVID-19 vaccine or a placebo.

The base sequence is TGTGCCAGCAGCTTAGAACGAGTAGATACGCAGTATTTT. This translates into CASSLERVDTQYF. The sequence links TRBV7-2 to TRBJ2-3; the D gene cannot be named for sure. The germline V gene yields SGHTA for CDR1 and FQGNSA for CDR2. Spanning cysteine to phenylalanine, the CDR3 consists of 13 amino acids. Of all the DNA, just the CDR3 is kept, 39 bases in frame from base 1. V is shortened by 1 base, J by 5 bases, and the region joining them spans 7 bases. Supplemented by the reference TRBV7-2 and TRBJ2-3 proteins around the CDR3, the complete variable domain is GAGVSQSPSNKVTEKGKDVELRCDPISGHTALYWYRQSLGQGLEFLIYFQGNSAPDKSGLPSDRFSAERTGGSVSTLTIQRTQQEDSAVYLCASSLERVDTQYFGPGTRLTVL.